These T cell receptor beta chains were read from a single sample in a study of shared clonotypes between healthy human individuals. Measured with immunoSEQ multiplex PCR; TCRdb has only the in-frame clones, and not every one. The sample shows roughly 2 million clones, almost 96% of them seen only once. The sequenced material came from naive CD4+ T cells sorted from blood. The receptors were sampled from a man younger than 30 in good health. Each CDR3 is given with its conserved first and last residue. The D gene is left open where the match is weak. Size tells how often a clone was seen (once, few, many) or the class of an expanded clone, and some rows leave it out.

>TRBD2|TRBJ2-5|.|TRBV6-5
CASSYGLAGEQETQYF
TGTGCCAGCAGTTACGGGTTAGCGGGAGAACAAGAGACCCAGTACTTC
>TRBD1|TRBJ2-7|.|TRBV7-9
CASSSDRASHEQYF
TGTGCCAGCAGCTCCGACAGGGCTTCCCACGAGCAGTACTTC
>.|TRBJ2-2|.|TRBV5-1
CASSLQGWDTGELFF
TGCGCCAGCAGCTTGCAGGGCTGGGACACCGGGGAGCTGTTTTTT
>.|TRBJ1-5|.|TRBV30
CAWSRLGGQPQHF
TGTGCCTGGAGTCGCCTCGGGGGTCAGCCCCAGCATTTT
>TRBD2|TRBJ2-7|.|TRBV7-2
CASSPGLAGVRYF
TGTGCCAGCAGCCCAGGGCTAGCGGGAGTGCGGTACTTC
>TRBD2|TRBJ2-7|.|TRBV13
CASSPGTSGTYEQYF
TGTGCCAGCAGCCCCGGGACTAGCGGAACCTACGAGCAGTACTTC
>.|TRBJ2-7|.|TRBV9
CASSVASSLIYEQYF
TGTGCCAGCAGCGTTGCCAGCTCACTGATCTACGAGCAGTATTTC
>.|TRBJ1-2|.|TRBV28
CASSLFTSIHNYGYTF
TGTGCCAGCAGTTTATTCACAAGTATACATAACTATGGCTACACCTTC
>TRBD1|TRBJ1-1|.|TRBV5-4
CASSHRQGLNTEAFF
TGTGCCAGCAGCCACCGACAGGGACTGAACACTGAAGCTTTCTTT
>TRBD1|TRBJ2-3|.|TRBV11-1
CASSGTGGAGTDTQYF
TGTGCCAGCAGCGGAACAGGGGGCGCGGGCACAGATACGCAGTATTTT
>.|TRBJ2-7|.|TRBV5-6
CASSWWGQPAYEQYF
TGTGCCAGCAGCTGGTGGGGGCAGCCCGCCTACGAGCAGTACTTC
>TRBD2|TRBJ2-5|once|TRBV2
CASSVLGGFQETQYF
TGTGCCAGCAGCGTACTCGGGGGGTTTCAAGAGACCCAGTACTTC
>.|TRBJ1-2|.|TRBV19
CASSRRGASYGYTF
TGTGCCAGTAGTAGGAGGGGGGCTAGCTATGGCTACACCTTC
>TRBD1|TRBJ1-1|.|TRBV11-2
CASSLFVGGQTEAFF
TGTGCCAGCAGCTTATTTGTAGGGGGCCAAACTGAAGCTTTCTTT
>TRBD1|TRBJ2-7|.|TRBV7-9
CASSLGQQHYEQYF
TGTGCCAGCAGCTTGGGACAGCAACACTACGAGCAGTACTTC
>TRBD1|TRBJ2-1|.|TRBV30
CAWATPGQFSYNEQFF
TGTGCCTGGGCGACCCCGGGACAGTTCTCCTACAATGAGCAGTTCTTC
>TRBD1|TRBJ2-7|.|TRBV5-1
CASSLGSGTGDKQYF
TGCGCCAGCAGCTTGGGGTCCGGGACAGGAGACAAGCAGTACTTC
>TRBD2|TRBJ2-5|.|TRBV5-4
CASSSGLAGGPEETQYF
TGTGCCAGCAGCTCCGGACTAGCGGGAGGGCCGGAGGAGACCCAGTACTTC
>TRBD2|TRBJ2-2|.|TRBV10-1
CASSESGRVTGELFF
TGCGCCAGCAGTGAAAGCGGGAGGGTGACCGGGGAGCTGTTTTTT
>TRBD1|TRBJ2-7|.|TRBV5-1
CASAGQGYEQYF
TGCGCCTCGGCGGGACAGGGGTACGAGCAGTACTTC
>.|TRBJ1-1|.|TRBV7-9
CASPTEAFF
TGTGCCAGCCCCACTGAAGCTTTCTTT
>.|TRBJ1-6|.|TRBV27
CASSATGRPTLHF
TGTGCCAGCAGTGCGACAGGTCGTCCTACCCTCCACTTT
>.|TRBJ2-7|.|TRBV5-1
CASSFSGASYEQYF
TGCGCCAGCAGCTTTTCCGGGGCCTCCTACGAGCAGTACTTC
>TRBD2|TRBJ2-7|.|TRBV18
CASSLGTSYEQYF
TGTGCCAGCTCACTCGGGACTAGCTACGAGCAGTACTTC
>TRBD1|TRBJ1-2|.|TRBV29-1
CSVVTGTGLYGYTF
TGCAGCGTTGTTACCGGGACAGGGCTCTATGGCTACACCTTC
>TRBD1|TRBJ2-5|once|TRBV7-7
CASSWDRGETQYF
TGTGCTAGCAGCTGGGACAGAGGCGAGACCCAGTACTTC
>.|TRBJ1-3|once|TRBV7-9
CASSFRAGRGNTIYF
TGTGCCAGCAGCTTTCGGGCAGGCCGTGGAAACACCATATATTTT
>.|TRBJ1-6|.|TRBV2
CASSEARGFSPLHF
TGTGCCAGCAGTGAAGCCAGGGGATTTTCACCCCTCCACTTT
>TRBD1|TRBJ2-5|.|TRBV29-1
CSATYGTGELETQYF
TGCAGCGCGACTTATGGGACAGGGGAGTTGGAGACCCAGTACTTC
>TRBD1|TRBJ1-4|.|TRBV9
CASSNSDRVAEKLFF
TGTGCCAGCAGCAACTCGGACAGGGTGGCTGAAAAACTGTTTTTT
>.|TRBJ2-7|once|TRBV6-5
CASSYSQAGTHYEQYF
TGTGCCAGCAGTTACTCTCAGGCCGGGACCCACTACGAGCAGTACTTC
>.|TRBJ1-6|.|TRBV6-5
CASSPGTSYNSPLHF
TGTGCCAGCAGCCCGGGGACTTCTTATAATTCACCCCTCCACTTT
>.|TRBJ1-2|.|TRBV7-2
CASSLGFGGNYGYTF
TGTGCCAGCAGCTTGGGGTTTGGTGGCAATTATGGCTACACCTTC
>TRBD1|TRBJ2-7|once|TRBV7-2
CASSPDRGLYEQYF
TGTGCCAGCAGCCCGGACAGGGGGCTATACGAGCAGTACTTC
>.|TRBJ1-6|.|TRBV5-1
CASSFAKENSPLHF
TGCGCCAGCAGCTTTGCGAAAGAGAATTCACCCCTCCACTTT
>TRBD1|TRBJ2-5|.|TRBV25-1
CASSIGDRPQETQYF
TGTGCCAGCAGTATCGGGGACAGGCCACAAGAGACCCAGTACTTC
>.|TRBJ1-6|.|TRBV11-2
CASSLAGSSYNSPLHF
TGTGCCAGCAGCTTAGCAGGGAGCTCCTATAATTCACCCCTCCACTTT
>.|TRBJ1-1|once|TRBV11-2
CASSLWETEAFF
TGTGCCAGCAGCTTATGGGAAACTGAAGCTTTCTTT
>TRBD1|TRBJ1-5|once|TRBV9
CASSAGTESNQPQHF
TGTGCCAGCAGCGCCGGGACAGAGAGCAATCAGCCCCAGCATTTT
>.|TRBJ2-6|.|TRBV5-4
CASSLNLGSVNVLTF
TGTGCCAGCAGCTTGAACCTCGGGTCGGTAAACGTCCTGACTTTC
>TRBD2|TRBJ2-1|.|TRBV12-5
CASGLAPTSGRVPDEQFF
TGTGCTAGTGGTTTGGCCCCGACTAGCGGGAGGGTCCCCGATGAGCAGTTCTTC
>TRBD1|TRBJ2-1|.|TRBV5-1
CASSLGGQASYNEQFF
TGCGCCAGCAGCTTGGGGGGACAGGCCTCCTACAATGAGCAGTTCTTC
>TRBD2|TRBJ2-1|.|TRBV7-9
CASSFSLAGRYNEQFF
TGTGCCAGCAGCTTTAGCCTAGCGGGGCGCTACAATGAGCAGTTCTTC
>.|TRBJ2-7|.|TRBV5-1
CASSLNWQGDEQYF
TGCGCCAGCAGCTTGAATTGGCAGGGCGACGAGCAGTACTTC
>.|TRBJ2-7|.|TRBV7-6
CASSYVGSYEQYF
TGTGCCAGCAGCTACGTCGGTTCCTACGAGCAGTACTTC
>TRBD2|TRBJ2-1|.|TRBV5-4
CASETSGGANEQFF
TGTGCCAGCGAAACTAGCGGGGGGGCCAATGAGCAGTTCTTC
>TRBD1|TRBJ1-2|.|TRBV5-6
CASSLPGTGSMGYTF
TGTGCCAGCAGCCTTCCCGGGACAGGCTCTATGGGCTACACCTTC
>.|TRBJ2-7|.|TRBV4-2
CASSHAGTSSYEQYF
TGTGCCAGCAGCCACGCCGGGACGAGCTCCTACGAGCAGTACTTC
>.|TRBJ2-7|.|TRBV21-1
CASSKLLVGETYEQYF
TGTGCCAGCAGCAAATTGCTAGTGGGAGAGACCTACGAGCAGTACTTC
>.|TRBJ1-3|.|TRBV2
CASTSKGGGNTIYF
TGTGCGTCCACCTCGAAGGGCGGTGGAAACACCATATATTTT
>.|TRBJ1-1|once|TRBV2
CASSPRETEAFF
TGTGCCAGCAGTCCCAGGGAGACTGAAGCTTTCTTT
>TRBD1|TRBJ1-5|.|TRBV18
CASSPLPGQGWPQHF
TGTGCCAGCTCACCCCTTCCCGGACAGGGTTGGCCCCAGCATTTT
>.|TRBJ1-2|.|TRBV6-5
CASSARDLANYGYTF
TGTGCCAGCAGCGCCCGGGATTTAGCTAACTATGGCTACACCTTC
>TRBD2|TRBJ2-7|.|TRBV11-2
CASSLASGGPYEQYF
TGTGCCAGCAGCTTAGCCTCGGGGGGGCCCTACGAGCAGTACTTC
>.|TRBJ2-5|.|TRBV2
CASRVPGTREETQYF
TGTGCCAGCAGAGTCCCAGGGACTCGGGAAGAGACCCAGTACTTC